This entry concerns a single T cell receptor (beta chain). The data belong to a study of blood T cell repertoires in COVID-19. Across the study: COVID-19 samples from acute and convalescent phases originated in the United States, Italy and Spain. T cells, B-cell-depleted T cells, or PBMCs supplied cDNA or gDNA.

In the authors' workflow: Amplification from reference gene primers served as the basis for estimated nucleated cell counts. Sequencing used immunoSEQ multiplex PCR; TCRdb keeps in-frame clones, though not all of them. The V and J calls and the clone size are those of that table, but D and trimming were determined from the DNA. The sample gives 80,000 to 90,000 clones, around 81% of which show up once; less than 2.5% is in the top ten. Sequencing was performed on peripheral blood. The sequence derives from an older woman with acute or convalescent COVID-19.

As DNA, the CDR3 is TGTGCCAGCGCTTGGGGGCAGGAGTCCTCTTCACCCCTCCACTTT. Its protein is CASAWGQESSSPLHF. The rearrangement joins TRBV9 to TRBJ1-6; D is perhaps TRBD1 (6 bases). V shed 7 bases and J shed 9 bases, with 20 bases lying between them. Germline V gives CDR1 SGDLS, CDR2 YYNGEE. The length of the CDR3 is 15 residues.